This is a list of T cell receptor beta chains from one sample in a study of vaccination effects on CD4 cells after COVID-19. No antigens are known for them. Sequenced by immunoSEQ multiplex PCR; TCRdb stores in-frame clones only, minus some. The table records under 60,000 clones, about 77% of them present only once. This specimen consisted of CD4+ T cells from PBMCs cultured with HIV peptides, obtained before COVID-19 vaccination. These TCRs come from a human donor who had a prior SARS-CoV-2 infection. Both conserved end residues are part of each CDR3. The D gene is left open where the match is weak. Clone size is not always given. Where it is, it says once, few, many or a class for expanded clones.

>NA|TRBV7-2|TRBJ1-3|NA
CASSLVGNTIYF
TGTGCCAGCAGCTTAGTTGGAAACACCATATATTTT
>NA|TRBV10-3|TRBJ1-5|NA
CATVQGLSNQPQHF
TGTGCCACAGTTCAAGGGTTAAGTAATCAGCCCCAGCATTTT
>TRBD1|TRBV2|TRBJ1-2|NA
CASRDRGHYGYTF
TGTGCCAGCAGAGACAGGGGGCACTATGGCTACACCTTC
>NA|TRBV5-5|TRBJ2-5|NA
CASSVDGEVRRETQYF
TGTGCCAGCAGCGTAGACGGGGAGGTTAGGAGGGAGACCCAGTACTTC
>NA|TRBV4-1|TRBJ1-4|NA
CASSQLRDIGEKLFF
TGCGCCAGCAGCCAACTACGGGACATTGGAGAAAAACTGTTTTTT
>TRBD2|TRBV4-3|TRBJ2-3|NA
CASSQGTSGSLVTDTQYF
TGCGCCAGCAGCCAAGGGACTAGCGGGAGTCTCGTCACAGATACGCAGTATTTT
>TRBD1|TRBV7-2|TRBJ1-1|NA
CASSGIRGPLTEAFF
TGTGCCAGCAGCGGGATCAGGGGGCCCCTCACTGAAGCTTTCTTT
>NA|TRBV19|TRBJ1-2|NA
CASSLRDYGYTF
TGTGCCAGTAGTCTCAGGGACTATGGCTACACCTTC
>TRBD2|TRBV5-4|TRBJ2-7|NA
CASSLTGGFSYEQYF
TGTGCCAGCAGCCTAACCGGGGGGTTCTCCTACGAGCAGTACTTC
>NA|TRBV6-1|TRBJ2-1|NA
CASSDQGPPWDEQFF
TGTGCCAGCAGTGACCAGGGACCCCCCTGGGATGAGCAGTTCTTC
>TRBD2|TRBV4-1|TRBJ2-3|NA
CASSRSGLADTDTQYF
TGCGCCAGCAGCCGTTCGGGACTAGCGGACACAGATACGCAGTATTTT
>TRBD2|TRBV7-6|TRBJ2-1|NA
CASSLAKGLAGFYNEQFF
TGTGCCAGCAGCTTAGCAAAGGGACTAGCGGGGTTCTACAATGAGCAGTTCTTC
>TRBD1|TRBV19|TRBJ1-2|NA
CASSTQGSSYGYTF
TGTGCCAGTAGTACACAGGGGTCCTCCTATGGCTACACCTTC
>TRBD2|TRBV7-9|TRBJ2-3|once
CASNLIAGGPADTQYF
TGTGCCAGCAACTTAATAGCGGGAGGGCCCGCAGATACGCAGTATTTT
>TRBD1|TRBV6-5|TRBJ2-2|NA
CASSYLTGLLTGELFF
TGTGCCAGCAGTTACCTGACAGGGCTGTTAACCGGGGAGCTGTTTTTT
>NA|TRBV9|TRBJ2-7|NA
CASSPLGLATYEQYF
TGTGCCAGCAGCCCCCTTGGGCTAGCGACCTACGAGCAGTACTTC
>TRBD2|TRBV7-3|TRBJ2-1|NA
CASSLNREGRVNEQFF
TGTGCCAGCAGCTTAAACCGGGAGGGCCGAGTCAATGAGCAGTTCTTC
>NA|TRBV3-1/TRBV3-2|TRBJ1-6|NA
CASSSLGSPLHF
TGTGCCAGCTCCTCCTTGGGTTCACCCCTCCACTTT
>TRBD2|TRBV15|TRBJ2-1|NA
CATSIAGGAYNEQFF
TGTGCCACCAGCATAGCGGGGGGGGCCTACAATGAGCAGTTCTTC
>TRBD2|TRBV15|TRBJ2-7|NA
CATSPWGGSVYEQYF
TGTGCCACCAGTCCTTGGGGCGGGAGCGTCTACGAGCAGTACTTC
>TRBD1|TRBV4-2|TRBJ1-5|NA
CASSLEATGGNQPQHF
TGTGCCAGCAGCCTCGAAGCGACAGGGGGCAATCAGCCCCAGCATTTT
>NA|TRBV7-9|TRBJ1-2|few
CASSPRGRGYGYTF
TGTGCCAGCAGCCCACGGGGGAGGGGTTATGGCTACACCTTC
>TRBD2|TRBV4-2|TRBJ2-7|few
CASSQDLAGSYEQYF
TGTGCCAGCAGCCAAGATTTAGCGGGGTCCTACGAGCAGTACTTC
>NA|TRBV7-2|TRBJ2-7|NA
CASSLEVGAQYF
TGTGCCAGCAGCTTAGAGGTCGGGGCACAGTACTTC
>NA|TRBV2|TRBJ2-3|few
CASSATSSTDTQYF
TGTGCCAGCAGCGCGACTTCTAGCACAGATACGCAGTATTTT
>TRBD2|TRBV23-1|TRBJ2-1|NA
CASSQFPIAGAYNEQFF
TGCGCCAGCAGTCAATTCCCCATAGCGGGGGCTTACAATGAGCAGTTCTTC
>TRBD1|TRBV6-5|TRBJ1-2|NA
CASRWTGRTNGYTF
TGTGCCAGCAGGTGGACAGGGAGGACAAATGGCTACACCTTC
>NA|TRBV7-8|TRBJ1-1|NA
CASSLFGTQNTEAFF
TGTGCCAGCAGCTTATTCGGGACGCAGAACACTGAAGCTTTCTTT
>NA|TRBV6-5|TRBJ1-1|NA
CASSYGGLMNTEAFF
TGTGCCAGCAGTTACGGGGGCCTCATGAACACTGAAGCTTTCTTT
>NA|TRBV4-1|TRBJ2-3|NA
CASSQQGYTSTDTQYF
TGCGCCAGCAGCCAGCAGGGGTATACTAGCACAGATACGCAGTATTTT
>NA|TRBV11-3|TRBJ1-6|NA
CASSADFYNSPLHF
TGTGCCAGCAGCGCGGACTTTTATAATTCACCCCTCCACTTT
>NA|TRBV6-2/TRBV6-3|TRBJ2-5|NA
CASSYSRQETQYF
TGTGCCAGCAGTTACTCGAGGCAAGAGACCCAGTACTTC
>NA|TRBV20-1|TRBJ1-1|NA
CSANPLTEAFF
TGCAGTGCTAATCCGCTCACTGAAGCTTTCTTT
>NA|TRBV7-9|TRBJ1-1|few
CASSPLGGVSNTEAFF
TGTGCCAGCAGCCCCCTCGGGGGGGTTTCGAACACTGAAGCTTTCTTT
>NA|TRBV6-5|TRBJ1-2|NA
CASSTRENYGYTF
TGTGCCAGCAGTACTCGGGAAAACTATGGCTACACCTTC
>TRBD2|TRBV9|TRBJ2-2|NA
CASSVAGGANTGELFF
TGTGCCAGCAGCGTAGCCGGGGGGGCGAACACCGGGGAGCTGTTTTTT
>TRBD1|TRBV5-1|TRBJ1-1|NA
CASSLGRTGRRSWDTEAFF
TGCGCCAGCAGCTTGGGGAGGACAGGGAGGCGATCATGGGACACTGAAGCTTTCTTT
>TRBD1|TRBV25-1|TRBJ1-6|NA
CASSADGQGGNSPLHF
TGTGCCAGCAGTGCCGACGGACAGGGCGGCAATTCACCCCTCCACTTT
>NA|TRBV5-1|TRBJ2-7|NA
CASSPLRGSYEQYF
TGCGCCAGCAGCCCCTTGCGGGGCTCCTACGAGCAGTACTTC
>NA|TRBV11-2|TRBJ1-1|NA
CASSSPWDGKNTEAFF
TGTGCCAGCAGCTCCCCCTGGGACGGGAAGAACACTGAAGCTTTCTTT
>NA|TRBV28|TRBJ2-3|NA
CASSQIQGSSTDTQYF
TGTGCCAGCAGTCAGATACAGGGATCTAGCACAGATACGCAGTATTTT
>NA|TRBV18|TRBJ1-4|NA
CASSPRGVPRSGEKLFF
TGTGCCAGCTCACCCCGAGGGGTCCCAAGGAGCGGGGAAAAACTGTTTTTT
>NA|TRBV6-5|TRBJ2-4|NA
CASSPQGGEAIQYF
TGTGCCAGCAGTCCCCAGGGGGGCGAGGCCATTCAGTACTTC
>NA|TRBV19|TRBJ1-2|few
CASRGTDNYGYTF
TGTGCCAGCCGGGGGACGGATAACTATGGCTACACCTTC
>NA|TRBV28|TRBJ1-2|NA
CASSLGVGAINGYTF
TGTGCCAGCAGTTTGGGGGTGGGTGCGATTAATGGCTACACCTTC
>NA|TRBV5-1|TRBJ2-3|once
CASSFLPEGQTDTQYF
TGCGCCAGCAGTTTTTTACCGGAGGGCCAGACAGATACGCAGTATTTT
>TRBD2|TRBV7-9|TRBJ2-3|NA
CASSLGLAGATDTQYF
TGTGCCAGCAGCTTAGGGCTAGCGGGAGCGACAGATACGCAGTATTTT
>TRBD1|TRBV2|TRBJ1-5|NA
CASNEGQGAAQPQHF
TGTGCCAGCAACGAGGGACAGGGGGCAGCTCAGCCCCAGCATTTT
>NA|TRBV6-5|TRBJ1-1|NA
CASSYSWGLDTEAFF
TGTGCCAGCAGTTACTCTTGGGGACTCGACACTGAAGCTTTCTTT
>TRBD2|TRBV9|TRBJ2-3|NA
CASSRTSGTSTDTQYF
TGTGCCAGCAGCCGGACTAGCGGGACTAGCACAGATACGCAGTATTTT